A few counts support the clone carrying this TCR beta chain. These data come from a study of blood T cells in healthy people across ages. It was with a sample-barcoded 5' primer and a J-beta primer mix that a second PCR of roughly 6 to 12 cycles was run. TCRdb reprocessed the 5' RACE reads with MiXCR, giving one entry per CDR3 protein. Counted here are under 700,000 distinct CDR3 sequences, about 25% occurring once; the ten biggest clones make up roughly 9%. CDR1 and CDR2 from the germline V gene are ENHRY and SYGVKD. The CDR3 loop spans 15 amino acids. With 0 bases removed from V and 1 base from J, the gap between germline ends came to 9 bases. The data were also submitted as part of a second study, on T cells of mothers and their children. From that paper: A few healthy Caucasian mothers gave samples, and so did their six children. Thymic selection molds TCR recombination products alike in related and unrelated pairs. Related mother and child pairs showed slightly greater overlap (not significant) than unrelated pairs did.

The specimen sequenced was blood. The clonotype was recovered from a boy under 18 in good health. The chain recombines TRBV10-3 with TRBJ1-1; perhaps TRBD1 as D (6 bases). Here the CDR3 reads CAISESDRSNTEAFF. CDR3 DNA sequence: TGTGCCATCAGTGAGTCCGACAGGTCGAACACTGAAGCTTTCTTT.